The 5 T cell receptor beta chains given below trace back to one sample, sequenced in a study of T-cell reconstitution after alpha-beta-depleted transplantation in children. The TCRbeta library was prepared with unique molecular identifiers. TCRdb re-derived calls from the PCR reads in MiXCR, one entry per CDR3 protein. The sample consists of under 750,000 distinct CDR3 sequences, around 23% of them appearing once. Sample: PBMCs, mostly from graft donor cells, taken 360 days after TCRalphabeta/CD19-depleted stem cell transplant. The receptors here all came from a boy under two years old who had a stem cell transplant for acute myeloid leukemia, so the T cells may come from the graft donor.

The rearrangement joins TRBV29-1 to TRBJ1-1, with TRBD1 matching over 8 bases. With V trimmed by 7 bases and J by 4 bases, 14 bases remained unmatched. The CDR3 loop spans 15 amino acids. Germline V gives CDR1 SQVTM, CDR2 ANQGSEA. The CDR3 loop is CSAQDRDTWGTEAFF. The CDR3 DNA reads TGCAGCGCCCAGGACAGGGATACTTGGGGCACTGAAGCTTTCTTT.

V is TRBV11-2 and J is TRBJ2-1, with D perhaps matching TRBD1 (6 bases). The germline CDR1 and CDR2 sequences are SGHAT and FQNNGV. This CDR3 is 14 amino acids long. Trimming removed 1 base at V and 10 bases at J, with 14 bases between. CDR3 in amino acids: CASSLVGDTGEQFF. CDR3 bases: TGTGCCAGCAGCTTAGTCGGGGACACCGGCGAGCAGTTCTTC.

The gene calls are TRBV10-3 and TRBJ1-5; D is perhaps TRBD1 (6 bases). This CDR3 contains 16 residues. CDR1 is ENHRY, CDR2 SYGVKD, per germline. V lost 1 base and J lost 7, with 17 bases in between. DNA for the CDR3: TGTGCCATCAGTGAGTATGCAGGGGCAATAGAACAGCCCCAGCATTTT. This encodes CAISEYAGAIEQPQHF.

This clonotype has a count of ten or more. The chain recombines TRBV20-1 with TRBJ1-1; D is possibly TRBD1 (5 bases). CDR1 DFQATT and CDR2 SNEGSKA come from the germline V gene (reference sequence). This CDR3 is built from 13 residues. V lost 4 bases and J 1 base, leaving 10 bases between the germline ends. The CDR3 sequence is CSANRGPNTEAFF. The CDR3 DNA sequence: TGCAGTGCTAACCGGGGACCGAACACTGAAGCTTTCTTT.

This clonotype was observed a few times. The genes are TRBV5-1 and TRBJ2-1, with D tentatively TRBD1 (6 bases). CDR3 size: 14 residues. The germline V and J ends were trimmed by 3 bases and 9 bases, with 16 bases remaining between them. Germline values: CDR1 SGHRS, CDR2 YFSETQ. The CDR3 DNA reads TGCGCCAGCAGCTCACAACAGGGTTTGGGTGAGCAGTTCTTC. Translating gives CASSSQQGLGEQFF.